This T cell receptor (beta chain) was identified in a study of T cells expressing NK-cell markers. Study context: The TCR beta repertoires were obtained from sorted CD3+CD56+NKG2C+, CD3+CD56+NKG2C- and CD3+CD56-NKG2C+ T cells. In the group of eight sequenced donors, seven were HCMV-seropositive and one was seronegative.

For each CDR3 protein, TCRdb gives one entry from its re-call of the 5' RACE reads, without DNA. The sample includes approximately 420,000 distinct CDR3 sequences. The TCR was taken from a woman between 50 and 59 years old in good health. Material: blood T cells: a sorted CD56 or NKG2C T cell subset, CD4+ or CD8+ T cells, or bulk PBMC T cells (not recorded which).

The CDR3 spells CASRGSGGRVDTQYF. This rearrangement joins TRBV6-5 to TRBJ2-3; TCRdb indicates TRBD2, and absent DNA this call remains unverified. The CDR3 extends over 15 amino acids. Germline V gene lookup returns CDR1 MNHEY and CDR2 SVGAGI.